Below, one TCR beta chain is given with its context. Its target is not known. This entry comes from a study of cytomegalovirus exposure and HLA in healthy donors. 13 Jbeta primers and 60 Vbeta primers were used for the PCR. Profiled with immunoSEQ multiplex PCR; TCRdb holds only in-frame clones, not every one. This sample has 150,000 to 250,000 clones, with 75% to 85% found just once. CDR1 is SQVTM, CDR2 ANQGSEA, per germline. V lost 4 bases and J lost 2, with 15 bases in between. This CDR3 region has 15 residues. Study results and caveats: A link between a missense DCLRE1C variant and TCR beta V- and J-gene trimming emerged from a later analysis. The productive fraction for most TCR beta V segments was about 90% or about 30% in an earlier analysis. Investigators reported approximately 170 TCR beta chains as tied to cytomegalovirus.

Sequenced input: PBMCs. V is TRBV29-1 and J is TRBJ1-5, with D possibly matching TRBD1 (5 bases). This receptor was obtained from a girl aged 5 to 17 in good health and CMV-seropositive. CDR3 coding DNA: TGCAGCGTTGTTACTCAGGGTGTGGGCAATCAGCCCCAGCATTTT. Its translation is CSVVTQGVGNQPQHF.